This entry lists 10 T cell receptor beta chains sequenced from one sample in a study of CD8+CD57+ T cells in acquired aplastic anemia. TCR beta VDJ and CDR3 profiling used genomic DNA as template. Using its own MiXCR run on the reads, TCRdb lists one record per CDR3 protein. This table holds 65,000 or so distinct CDR3 sequences, less than 65% found once. Material for sequencing was sorted CD4+, CD8+, or CD8+CD57+ T cells (not recorded which) from PBMCs. The receptor source for this set is a human donor in good health, serving as a control.

In its sample, this clonotype was seen many times. The V and J genes are TRBV19 and TRBJ1-6; no reliable D call. Trimming took 4 bases from V and 10 from J, leaving 14 bases between them. CDR3 length equals 14 residues. Germline CDR1 and CDR2: LNHDA and SQIVND (reference sequence). CDR3 coding DNA: TGTGCCAGTAGTACAGGACCATTAGACTCACCCCTCCACTTT. This sequence encodes CASSTGPLDSPLHF.

V gene TRBV2 combines with J gene TRBJ2-1, with D perhaps matching TRBD1 (5 bases). This CDR3 has 14 residues. The germline V and J ends were trimmed by 10 bases and 8 bases, with 21 bases remaining between them. Germline V gene data show CDR1 as SNHLY and CDR2 as FYNNEI. CDR3 nucleotides: TGTGCCACTCGGTCACAAGAAGGGGTGGATGAGCAGTTCTTC. Protein product: CATRSQEGVDEQFF.

This clonotype showed up many times. This sequence joins TRBV5-4 and TRBJ2-7; tentatively, D is TRBD2 (6 bases). Germline V gives CDR1 SGHNT, CDR2 YYREEE (reference sequence). With 0 bases removed from V and 3 bases from J, the gap between germline ends came to 13 bases. The CDR3 runs to 15 residues. CDR3 sequence reads: CASSLEVGGGYEQYF. The CDR3, as DNA: TGTGCCAGCAGCTTGGAGGTGGGAGGCGGCTACGAGCAGTACTTC.

The chain has TRBV19 and TRBJ2-6; D gene unclear. V was cut by 8 bases and J by 2 bases, with 7 bases left in between. CDR1 and CDR2 (germline): LNHDA, SQIVND (reference sequence). CDR3 length: 13 residues. The CDR3 here is CASSIAGANVLTF. In DNA form, the CDR3 reads TGTGCCAGTTCTATCGCTGGGGCCAACGTCCTGACTTTC.

At least ten counts were recorded for this clonotype. V and J are TRBV30 and TRBJ1-2; weak D call: TRBD1 (5 bases). V was cut by 1 base and J by 8 bases, with 17 bases left in between. The V gene's germline CDR1 is GTSNPN and CDR2 SVGIG (reference sequence). There are 14 residues in the CDR3. The CDR3 nucleotides read TGTGCCTGGAGTGGACAGATCGGGTTTCGGGGCTACACCTTC. It translates to CAWSGQIGFRGYTF.

The rearrangement uses TRBV24-1 and TRBJ1-1; D unresolved. Trimming took off 7 bases at V and 5 bases at J, with 19 bases between the two ends. This CDR3 is built from 15 residues. CDR1 and CDR2 (germline): KGHDR, SFDVKD. For the CDR3, the DNA is TGTGCCACCAGATCCAAGCATGGGCTAATTACTGAAGCTTTCTTT. It translates to CATRSKHGLITEAFF.

This clonotype appeared many times. In DNA form, the CDR3 reads TGTGCCAGCAGCTTAGGCCAGTCTAACTATGGCTACACCTTC. Its translation is CASSLGQSNYGYTF. The chain is built from TRBV11-2 and TRBJ1-2, with no clear D. The germline V and J ends were trimmed by 1 base and 0 bases, with 6 bases remaining between them. The CDR3 covers 14 residues. From germline, CDR1 is SGHAT and CDR2 FQNNGV.

The J gene is TRBJ2-1, the V gene TRBV11-2; 7 bases fit TRBD2. Per the germline V gene, CDR1 is SGHAT and CDR2 is FQNNGV. V gave up 3 bases and J gave up 4 bases; unmatched junction bases: 6. CDR3 length: 15 amino acids. DNA for the CDR3: TGTGCCAGCAGCTTGAGGAGCGGGGCATACAATGAGCAGTTCTTC. It translates to CASSLRSGAYNEQFF.

This chain links TRBV7-9 with TRBJ2-3; no clear D gene. Trimming cost V 4 bases and J 5 bases, with 10 bases left between them. The V gene's germline CDR1 is SEHNR and CDR2 FQNEAQ (reference sequence). This CDR3 is built from 13 residues. Here the CDR3 DNA reads TGTGCCAGCAGCTACGATGGGGTAGATACGCAGTATTTT. Amino acid sequence: CASSYDGVDTQYF.

This clonotype was counted at least ten times. The chain recombines TRBV7-6 with TRBJ1-3; 8 positions match TRBD1. The germline CDR1 and CDR2 sequences are SGHVS and FNYEAQ. Unmatched junction bases numbered 14, after V lost 7 bases and J lost 0 bases. The CDR3 covers 18 residues. As DNA, the CDR3 is TGTGCCAGCACCAAGGACCCGACAGGGGCCCTCTCTGGAAACACCATATATTTT. Residues: CASTKDPTGALSGNTIYF.